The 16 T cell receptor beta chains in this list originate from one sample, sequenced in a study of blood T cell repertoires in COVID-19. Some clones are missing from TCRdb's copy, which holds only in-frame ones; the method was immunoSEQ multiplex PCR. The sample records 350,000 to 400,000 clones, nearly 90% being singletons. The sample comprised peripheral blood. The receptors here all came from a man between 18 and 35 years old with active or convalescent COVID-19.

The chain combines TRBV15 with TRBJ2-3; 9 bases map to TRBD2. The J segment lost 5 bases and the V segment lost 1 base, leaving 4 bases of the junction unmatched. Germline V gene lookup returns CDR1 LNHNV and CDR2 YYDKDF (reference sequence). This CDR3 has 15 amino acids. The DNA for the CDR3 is TGTGCCACCAGCAGAGTTAGCGGGAGCGGAGATACGCAGTATTTT. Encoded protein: CATSRVSGSGDTQYF.

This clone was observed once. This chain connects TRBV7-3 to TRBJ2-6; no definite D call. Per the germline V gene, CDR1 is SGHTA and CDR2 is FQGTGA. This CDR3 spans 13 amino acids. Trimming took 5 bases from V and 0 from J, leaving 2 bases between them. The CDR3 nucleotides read TGTGCCAGCAGCCACTCTGGGGCCAACGTCCTGACTTTC. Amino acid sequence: CASSHSGANVLTF.

Written as DNA, the CDR3 is TGTGCCAGCAGCCCAGACAGGGGTTTCGCCGGGGAGCTGTTTTTT. This gives the protein CASSPDRGFAGELFF. V is TRBV7-2 and J is TRBJ2-2, with 8 bases fitting TRBD1. Germline V gene lookup returns CDR1 SGHTA and CDR2 FQGNSA. This CDR3 has 15 amino acids. With 5 bases clipped from V and 6 bases from J, the junction kept 8 bases outside the gene matches.

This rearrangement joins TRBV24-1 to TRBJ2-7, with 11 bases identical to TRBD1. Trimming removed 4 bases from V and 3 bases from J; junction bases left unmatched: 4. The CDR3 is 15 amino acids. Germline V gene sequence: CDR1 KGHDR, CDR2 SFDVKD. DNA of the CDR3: TGTGCCACCAGTGACGGACAGGGGGCCAACTACGAGCAGTACTTC. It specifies CATSDGQGANYEQYF.

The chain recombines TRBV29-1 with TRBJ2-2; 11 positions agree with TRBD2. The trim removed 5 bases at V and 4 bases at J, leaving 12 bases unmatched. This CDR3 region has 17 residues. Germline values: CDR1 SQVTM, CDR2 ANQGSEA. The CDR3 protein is CSVIVTSGIVGTGELFF. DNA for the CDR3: TGCAGCGTTATTGTGACTAGCGGGATCGTCGGCACCGGGGAGCTGTTTTTT.

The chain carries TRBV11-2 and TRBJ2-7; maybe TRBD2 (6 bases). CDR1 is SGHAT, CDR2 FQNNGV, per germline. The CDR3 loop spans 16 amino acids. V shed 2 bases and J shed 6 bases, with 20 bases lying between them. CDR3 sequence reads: CASSLRKELWGGEQYF. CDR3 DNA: TGTGCCAGCAGCTTACGCAAGGAGCTTTGGGGAGGCGAGCAGTACTTC.

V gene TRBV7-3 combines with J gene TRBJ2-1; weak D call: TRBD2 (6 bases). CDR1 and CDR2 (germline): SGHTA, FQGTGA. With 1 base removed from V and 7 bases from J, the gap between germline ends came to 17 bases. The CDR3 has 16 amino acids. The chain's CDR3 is CASSLRTAGTLNEQFF. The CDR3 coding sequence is TGTGCCAGCAGCTTAAGGACGGCGGGAACGCTAAATGAGCAGTTCTTC.

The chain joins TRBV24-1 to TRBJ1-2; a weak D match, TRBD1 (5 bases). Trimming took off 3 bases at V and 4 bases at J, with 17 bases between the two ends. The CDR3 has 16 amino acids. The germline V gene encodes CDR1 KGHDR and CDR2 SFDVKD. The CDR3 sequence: CATSDPSRSGFYGYTF. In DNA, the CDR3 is TGTGCCACCAGTGATCCCTCCCGCTCAGGGTTCTATGGCTACACCTTC.

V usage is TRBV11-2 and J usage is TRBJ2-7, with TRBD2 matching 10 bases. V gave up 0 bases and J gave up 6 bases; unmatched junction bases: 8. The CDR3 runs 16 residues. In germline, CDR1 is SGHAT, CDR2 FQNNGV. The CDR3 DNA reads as TGTGCCAGCAGCTTAGATCTTCTAGCGGGGGTTGGCGAGCAGTACTTC. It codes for CASSLDLLAGVGEQYF. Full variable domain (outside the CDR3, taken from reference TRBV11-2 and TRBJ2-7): EAGVAQSPRYKIIEKRQSVAFWCNPISGHATLYWYQQILGQGPKLLIQFQNNGVVDDSQLPKDRFSAERLKGVDSTLKIQPAKLEDSAVYLCASSLDLLAGVGEQYFGPGTRLTVT.

CDR3 region: CSATAILSNTEAFF. Written as DNA, the CDR3 is TGCAGCGCGACAGCAATATTGTCGAACACTGAAGCTTTCTTT. V is TRBV29-1 and J is TRBJ1-1, with D perhaps TRBD1 (5 bases). Per the germline V gene, CDR1 is SQVTM and CDR2 is ANQGSEA. CDR3 length: 14 amino acids. The ends were cut back, 7 bases at V and 1 base at J, with 16 bases in the middle.

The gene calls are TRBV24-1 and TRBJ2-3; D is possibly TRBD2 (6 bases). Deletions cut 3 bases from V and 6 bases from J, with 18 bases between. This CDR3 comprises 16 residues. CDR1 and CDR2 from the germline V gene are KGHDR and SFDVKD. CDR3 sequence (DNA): TGTGCCACCAGTGATCCAGGGCCATCGGCGGGGGATACGCAGTATTTT. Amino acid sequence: CATSDPGPSAGDTQYF.

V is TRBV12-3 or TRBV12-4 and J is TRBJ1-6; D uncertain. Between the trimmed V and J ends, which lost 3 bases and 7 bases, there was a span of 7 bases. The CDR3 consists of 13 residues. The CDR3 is CASSFSLNSPLHF. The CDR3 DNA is TGTGCCAGCAGTTTTTCCCTAAATTCACCCCTCCACTTT.

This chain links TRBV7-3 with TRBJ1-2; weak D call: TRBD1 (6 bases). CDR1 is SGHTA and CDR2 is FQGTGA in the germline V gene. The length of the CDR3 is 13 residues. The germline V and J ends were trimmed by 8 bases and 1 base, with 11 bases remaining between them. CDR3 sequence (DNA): TGTGCCAGCTCTACAGGGATTAACTATGGCTACACCTTC. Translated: CASSTGINYGYTF.

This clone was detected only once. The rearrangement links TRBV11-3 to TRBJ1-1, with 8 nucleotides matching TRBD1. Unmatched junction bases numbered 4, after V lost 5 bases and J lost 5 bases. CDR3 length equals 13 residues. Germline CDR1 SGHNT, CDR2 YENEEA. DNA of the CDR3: TGTGCCAGCAGCCCCGACAGGGGAACTGAAGCTTTCTTT. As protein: CASSPDRGTEAFF. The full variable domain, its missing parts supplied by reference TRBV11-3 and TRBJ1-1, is EAGVVQSPRYKIIEKKQPVAFWCNPISGHNTLYWYLQNLGQGPELLIRYENEEAVDDSQLPKDRFSAERLKGVDSTLKIQPAELGDSAVYLCASSPDRGTEAFFGQGTRLTVV.

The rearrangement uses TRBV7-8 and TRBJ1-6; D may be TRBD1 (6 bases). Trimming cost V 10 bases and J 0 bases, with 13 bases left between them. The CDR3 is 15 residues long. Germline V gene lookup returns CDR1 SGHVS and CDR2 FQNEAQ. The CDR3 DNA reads TGTGCCACGACAGGTCAGAGCTCCTATAATTCACCCCTCCACTTT. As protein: CATTGQSSYNSPLHF.

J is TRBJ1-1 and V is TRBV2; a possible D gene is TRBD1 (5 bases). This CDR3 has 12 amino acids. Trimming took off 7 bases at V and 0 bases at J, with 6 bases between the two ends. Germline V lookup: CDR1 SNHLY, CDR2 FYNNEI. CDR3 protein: CASNRLNTEAFF. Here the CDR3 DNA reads TGTGCCAGCAACAGGCTGAACACTGAAGCTTTCTTT.